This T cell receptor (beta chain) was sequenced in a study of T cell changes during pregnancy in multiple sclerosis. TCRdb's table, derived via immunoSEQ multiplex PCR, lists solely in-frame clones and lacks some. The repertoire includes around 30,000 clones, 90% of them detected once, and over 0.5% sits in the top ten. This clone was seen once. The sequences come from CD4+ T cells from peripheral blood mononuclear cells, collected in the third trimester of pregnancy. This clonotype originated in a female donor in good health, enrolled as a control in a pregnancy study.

The CDR3 loop reads CASSDTGGAEAFF. CDR3 sequence (DNA): TGTGCCAGCAGTGACACAGGGGGAGCTGAAGCTTTCTTT. This chain links TRBV6-5 with TRBJ1-1; 8 bases map to TRBD1. CDR3 length: 13 amino acids. V gave up 5 bases and J gave up 6 bases; unmatched junction bases: 5. The germline gives CDR1 MNHEY, CDR2 SVGAGI.